This TCR beta chain was recovered during a study of monozygotic twins with cystic fibrosis. This CDR3 contains 14 residues. CDR1 is LNHDA, CDR2 SQIVND, per germline (reference sequence). V was trimmed by 8 bases and J by 5 bases, leaving 16 bases between them. Sequencing was performed with immunoSEQ multiplex PCR; in TCRdb, only in-frame clones are kept and a portion is missing. The sample records around 30,000 clones, around 85% being singletons. This clone was detected a few times. Antigen: not known. Broader study findings: Unrelated CF individuals shared fewer identical clonotypes than monozygotic CF twins. In 13 of 16 pairs, V gene usage was closest to the co-twin's. Clonality was generally low (median approximately 0.0094), higher in the most severe patients.

This clonotype was obtained from a girl aged 2 to 9 with cystic fibrosis. The chain recombines TRBV19 with TRBJ1-5, with D unclear. Sequences were obtained from blood. DNA for the CDR3: TGTGCCAGTTGGCCCGGGGATGGGGATCAGCCCCAGCATTTT. Translation: CASWPGDGDQPQHF.